One and the same sample provided the 24 T cell receptor beta chains below, sequenced in a study of high-grade serous ovarian cancer treatment subgroups. The assay was immunoSEQ multiplex PCR, and TCRdb's table has in-frame clones only and misses some. This table holds about 4,400 clones, approximately 69% found once. Tumor samples were obtained before definitive surgery or chemotherapy. Sequenced sample: tumor tissue. These receptors were obtained from a human donor with high-grade serous ovarian cancer.

This clone showed up just a few times. The CDR3 loop is CASTTGAYGYTF. In DNA, the CDR3 is TGTGCCAGCACCACAGGGGCCTATGGCTACACCTTC. This chain links TRBV6-5 with TRBJ1-2; TRBD1 matches at 7 bases. The CDR3 is 12 amino acids. J lost 4 bases, V lost 7 bases, and 3 bases had no gene match. CDR1 is MNHEY and CDR2 is SVGAGI in the germline V gene.

V gene TRBV9 combines with J gene TRBJ2-2; 12 bases are a match to TRBD2. The length of the CDR3 is 20 residues. V shed 0 bases and J 3 bases; nucleotides not matched to a gene: 12. The germline CDR1 and CDR2 sequences are SGDLS and YYNGEE. This CDR3 reads CASSVAGLAGGRRDTGELFF. For the CDR3, the DNA is TGTGCCAGCAGCGTAGCGGGGCTAGCGGGGGGGCGCCGGGACACCGGGGAGCTGTTTTTT.

This chain connects TRBV7-2 to TRBJ2-5; D assignment may be TRBD1 or TRBD2 (6 bases each). The V end was cut by 1 base, the J end by 1 base, with 13 bases between. CDR3 length: 16 amino acids. Germline V CDR1 and CDR2: SGHTA, FQGNSA. This CDR3 is CASSLVRGGTQETQYF. The CDR3 DNA reads as TGTGCCAGCAGCTTAGTTAGAGGGGGGACCCAAGAGACCCAGTACTTC.

This sequence joins TRBV9 and TRBJ1-6; D may be TRBD1 (5 bases). The V gene's germline CDR1 is SGDLS and CDR2 YYNGEE. The ends were cut back, 4 bases at V and 11 bases at J, with 10 bases in the middle. The CDR3 contains 12 residues. The CDR3 bases are TGTGCCAGCAGCCGGGGGAGAACACCCCTCCACTTT. It is translated as CASSRGRTPLHF.

On this clone: One end of the junction is discordant with germline, which a read error may explain. CDR3 bases: TGTGCCAGCAGCTTAGTATGGGAGCTTTCTTTT. The encoded protein is CASSLVWELSF. This chain connects TRBV5-5 to TRBJ1-1; the D is unclear. Germline V lookup: CDR1 SGHKS, CDR2 YYEKEE (reference sequence). The CDR3 spans 11 residues.

J is TRBJ1-1 and V is TRBV7-9, with D possibly TRBD1 on 6 matching bases. Germline CDR1 is SEHNR and CDR2 is FQNEAQ (reference sequence). This CDR3 region has 13 residues. Deletions cut 5 bases from V and 4 bases from J, with 11 bases between. CDR3 nucleotide sequence: TGTGCCAGCAGCCAACAGGGCCCCACTGAAGCTTTCTTT. Protein sequence: CASSQQGPTEAFF.

The chain links TRBV29-1 to TRBJ2-2; D unresolved. V lost 6 bases, J lost 0 bases, and 11 bases lay in between. Germline loops: CDR1 SQVTM, CDR2 ANQGSEA. CDR3 size: 14 residues. CDR3 in DNA: TGCAGCGTCTTAAGGACGGCGAACACCGGGGAGCTGTTTTTT. Protein: CSVLRTANTGELFF.

The genes are TRBV2 and TRBJ1-2; 9 positions agree with TRBD1. The V segment lost 1 base and the J segment 2 bases; nucleotides outside the gene matches: 5. CDR3 length: 16 residues. Germline CDR1 SNHLY, CDR2 FYNNEI. The CDR3 loop reads CASSEVWGQGNYGYTF. The CDR3 nucleotides are TGTGCCAGCAGTGAAGTCTGGGGACAGGGAAACTATGGCTACACCTTC.

V gene TRBV5-4 combines with J gene TRBJ1-1; D is unclear. The length of the CDR3 is 13 residues. Trimming cost V 10 bases and J 4 bases, with 17 bases left between them. CDR1 SGHNT and CDR2 YYREEE come from the germline V gene (reference sequence). DNA of the CDR3: TGTGCCTGTCGGCAGGTGCCATTCACTGAAGCTTTCTTT. As protein: CACRQVPFTEAFF.

Only one count was recorded for this clone. CDR3 amino acids: CASSSNTGVTGELFF. The CDR3 bases are TGTGCCAGCAGCTCCAACACAGGGGTCACCGGGGAGCTGTTTTTT. This chain links TRBV4-2 with TRBJ2-2; TRBD1 agrees at 7 bases. The V gene end was trimmed by 5 bases and the J gene end by 4 bases; junction bases not matched to a gene: 7. In germline, CDR1 is LGHNA, CDR2 YNFKEQ. There are 15 residues in the CDR3.

This chain uses TRBV6-1 with TRBJ2-7, with D perhaps matching TRBD2 (5 bases). The V end lost 4 bases, the J end lost 4 bases, and 14 bases lay between the germline ends. CDR1 and CDR2 (germline): MNHNS, SASEGT. The CDR3 is 14 amino acids. The CDR3 bases are TGTGCCAGCAGTGGATCTCGGGGAAGGTACGAGCAGTACTTC. Translation: CASSGSRGRYEQYF.

The CDR3 coding sequence is TGTGCCAGCAGGAAACAGGGGGCGAGCAATCAGCCCCAGCATTTT. Translation gives CASRKQGASNQPQHF. The rearrangement uses TRBV28 and TRBJ1-5; 9 positions match TRBD1. Germline V CDR1 and CDR2: MDHEN, SYDVKM. Losses at the gene ends were 6 bases for V and 1 base for J; bases not matched to a gene: 4. There are 15 residues in the CDR3.

This clone has a handful of counts. Other DNA sequences within the sample encode an identical CDR3. This chain joins TRBV6-1 and TRBJ2-1; D may be TRBD2 (7 bases). Deletions cut 6 bases from V and 5 bases from J, with 14 bases between. Germline assignment: CDR1 MNHNS and CDR2 SASEGT. This CDR3 region has 14 residues. This chain's CDR3 is CASRDGGPNNEQFF. The CDR3 nucleotides read TGTGCCAGCAGGGACGGGGGGCCTAACAATGAGCAGTTCTTC.

This chain links TRBV19 with TRBJ2-3, with TRBD2 identical over 12 bases. The CDR3 is 17 residues long. Germline V gene data show CDR1 as LNHDA and CDR2 as SQIVND (reference sequence). J was trimmed by 8 bases and V by 7 bases; bases with no gene match: 16. The CDR3: CASTDDGLAGPLGTQYF. CDR3 sequence (DNA): TGTGCCAGTACCGACGACGGACTAGCGGGACCCTTGGGTACGCAGTATTTT.

By share, this clone counts as large. The rearrangement joins TRBV18 to TRBJ1-4; the match to TRBD1 covers 7 bases. The length of the CDR3 is 16 residues. Germline V gene data show CDR1 as KGHSH and CDR2 as LQKENI. The J segment lost 3 bases and the V segment lost 6 bases, leaving 10 bases of the junction unmatched. In nucleotides, the CDR3 is TGTGCCAGCTCTCCCTACCCGGGACAGTCTAATGAAAAACTGTTTTTT. Its translation: CASSPYPGQSNEKLFF.

This chain uses TRBV6-1 with TRBJ1-1; TRBD1 agrees at 7 bases. The CDR3 contains 15 residues. V gave up 5 bases and J gave up 2 bases; unmatched junction bases: 8. Germline values: CDR1 MNHNS, CDR2 SASEGT. The CDR3 sequence is CASSFISGGNTEAFF. CDR3 nucleotide sequence: TGTGCCAGCAGTTTCATCTCAGGGGGTAACACTGAAGCTTTCTTT.

The chain has TRBV5-1 and TRBJ2-7, with 9 bases lining up with TRBD2. V was clipped by 2 bases and J by 6 bases; unmatched bases: 9. The CDR3 spans 15 residues. Germline V gene lookup returns CDR1 SGHRS and CDR2 YFSETQ. CDR3 sequence reads: CASSFPSGGISEQYF. The CDR3 DNA sequence: TGCGCCAGCAGCTTCCCCAGCGGGGGGATTAGCGAGCAGTACTTC.

V usage is TRBV6-6 and J usage is TRBJ2-1; the D call may be TRBD1 or TRBD2 (5 bases each). Germline V gene data show CDR1 as MNHNY and CDR2 as SVGAGI (reference sequence). This CDR3 comprises 15 residues. The V end was cut by 4 bases, the J end by 3 bases, with 13 bases between. CDR3 sequence reads: CASSSQGDYYNEQFF. The CDR3 nucleotides are TGTGCCAGCAGTTCTCAGGGTGACTACTACAATGAGCAGTTCTTC.

The chain recombines TRBV11-2 with TRBJ1-2, with a tentative D call TRBD1 (6 bases). The CDR3 extends over 16 amino acids. Trimming removed 2 bases at V and 6 bases at J, with 19 bases between. Germline V gene data show CDR1 as SGHAT and CDR2 as FQNNGV. The CDR3 coding sequence is TGTGCCAGCAGCTTACTTTTAAGCAGGGGAAAGAATGGCTACACCTTC. This sequence encodes CASSLLLSRGKNGYTF.

This clone was counted a few times. The chain uses TRBV29-1 and TRBJ2-7; the D gene could be TRBD1 or TRBD2 (5 bases each). V shed 6 bases and J shed 2 bases, with 11 bases lying between them. The CDR3 consists of 12 residues. Germline-derived CDR1 and CDR2 are SQVTM and ANQGSEA. The CDR3 coding sequence is TGCAGCGTGGGGGACGGTGCCTACGAGCAGTACTTC. Amino acid sequence: CSVGDGAYEQYF.

The chain uses TRBV7-9 and TRBJ1-4; weak D call: TRBD1 (5 bases). Looked up from germline, CDR1 is SEHNR and CDR2 is FQNEAQ (reference sequence). This CDR3 region has 17 residues. V was shortened by 4 bases and J by 0 bases, with 15 bases between the two germline ends. The chain's CDR3 is CASSSPPAGATNEKLFF. CDR3 sequence (DNA): TGTGCCAGCAGCTCCCCCCCGGCGGGGGCAACTAATGAAAAACTGTTTTTT.

In its sample, this clone was seen a few times. CDR3 residues: CASSYRAQGNGNTIYF. DNA for the CDR3: TGCGCCAGCAGCTACCGTGCACAGGGTAATGGAAACACCATATATTTT. The chain joins TRBV4-1 to TRBJ1-3; a weak D match, TRBD1 (6 bases). CDR3 size: 16 residues. CDR1 and CDR2 (germline): MGHRA, YSYEKL. Trimming removed 5 bases from V and 3 bases from J, with 17 bases in between.

The V and J genes are TRBV6-6 and TRBJ1-5; TRBD1 aligns across 9 bases. V lost 5 bases to trimming and J lost 9 bases; unmatched junction nucleotides: 14. The CDR3 is 16 residues long. CDR1 MNHNY and CDR2 SVGAGI come from the germline V gene (reference sequence). The CDR3, as DNA: TGTGCCAGCAGTCCCGCGGGAGGGACAGGGATGAGGCCCCAGCATTTT. Its translation: CASSPAGGTGMRPQHF.

V usage is TRBV7-6 and J usage is TRBJ1-4; 11 bases are shared with TRBD1. The CDR3 spans 18 residues. Per germline, CDR1 SGHVS and CDR2 FNYEAQ. V was pared by 4 bases and J by 3 bases, with 10 bases of the junction left unmatched. CDR3 sequence reads: CASSSKGQGAPANEKLFF. The DNA for the CDR3 is TGTGCCAGCAGCTCGAAAGGACAGGGGGCGCCGGCTAATGAAAAACTGTTTTTT.